Listed here are 8 T cell receptor beta chains from one sample, sequenced in a study of blood T cells in healthy people across ages. Together with a sample-barcoded 5' primer, a J-beta primer mix was included in a second PCR lasting roughly 6 to 12 cycles. TCRdb reanalysed the 5' RACE reads using MiXCR and keeps one entry per CDR3 protein. The sample lists about 1.7 million distinct CDR3 sequences; 28% were seen once. The sequenced material came from blood. These receptors came from a woman in her thirties in good health.

This chain uses TRBV20-1 with TRBJ2-3; 10 bases line up with TRBD1. Unmatched junction bases numbered 10, after V lost 5 bases and J lost 5 bases. This CDR3 comprises 15 residues. Germline V gene lookup returns CDR1 DFQATT and CDR2 SNEGSKA (reference sequence). CDR3 sequence: CSARQPGQGKDTQYF. CDR3 sequence (DNA): TGCAGTGCTCGCCAACCGGGACAGGGGAAAGATACGCAGTATTTT.

This clonotype was counted ten times or more. The genes are TRBV19 and TRBJ2-7, with D maybe TRBD1 (6 bases). The CDR3 is 14 amino acids. V was trimmed by 5 bases and J by 2 bases, leaving 13 bases between them. In germline, CDR1 is LNHDA, CDR2 SQIVND (reference sequence). CDR3 DNA sequence: TGTGCCAGTAGTTTACAGGACAGACCCTACGAGCAGTACTTC. Its translation is CASSLQDRPYEQYF. The variable domain in full, with the rest retrieved from reference TRBV19 and TRBJ2-7, is DGGITQSPKYLFRKEGQNVTLSCEQNLNHDAMYWYRQDPGQGLRLIYYSQIVNDFQKGDIAEGYSVSREKKESFPLTVTSAQKNPTAFYLCASSLQDRPYEQYFGPGTRLTVT.

The chain uses TRBV9 and TRBJ2-1; D is perhaps TRBD1 (5 bases). This CDR3 contains 14 residues. Germline values: CDR1 SGDLS, CDR2 YYNGEE. Trimming pared 0 bases from V and 8 bases from J, leaving 12 bases between. The CDR3 is CASSVGLGRDEQFF. CDR3 bases: TGTGCCAGCAGCGTAGGATTGGGGCGCGATGAGCAGTTCTTC.

The table lists this clonotype with a few counts. One end of the junction is discordant with germline, which a read error may explain. The gene calls are TRBV28 and TRBJ1-2; D is uncertain. This CDR3 region has 15 residues. Germline CDR1 MDHEN, CDR2 SYDVKM. CDR3 amino acids: CAGSTSPPSNYGYTF. CDR3 DNA sequence: TGTGCCGGCAGTACAAGCCCACCGTCAAACTATGGCTACACCTTC.

This chain connects TRBV12-3 or TRBV12-4 to TRBJ1-1, with D unresolved. There are 14 residues in the CDR3. The V and J ends lost 3 bases and 0 bases respectively, with 8 bases between them. CDR3 residues: CASSFGPLNTEAFF. The CDR3 coding sequence is TGTGCCAGCAGTTTCGGACCCCTGAACACTGAAGCTTTCTTT.

This rearrangement joins TRBV7-2 to TRBJ1-2; TRBD1 is a possible D gene (6 bases). Germline V gives CDR1 SGHTA, CDR2 FQGNSA. This CDR3 contains 13 residues. V was shortened by 5 bases and J by 6 bases, with 13 bases between the two germline ends. The CDR3 DNA sequence: TGTGCCAGCAGCCCAGGGGCTATGGATGGCTACACCTTC. The encoded protein is CASSPGAMDGYTF.

This clonotype was detected a few times. The rearrangement links TRBV10-3 to TRBJ2-3; D is uncertain. The CDR3 is made up of 14 amino acids. Germline V gives CDR1 ENHRY, CDR2 SYGVKD. V gave up 6 bases and J gave up 6 bases, with 16 bases separating them. The CDR3 reads CAIRSERHADTQYF. CDR3 nucleotides: TGTGCCATCAGATCAGAAAGACATGCCGATACGCAGTATTTT.

This clonotype was picked up many times. The chain couples TRBV6-5 to TRBJ1-2; D is uncertain. There are 14 residues in the CDR3. Deletions cut 6 bases from V and 0 bases from J, with 11 bases between. Germline CDR1 MNHEY, CDR2 SVGAGI. CDR3 protein: CASSTESANYGYTF. The CDR3 region has the DNA TGTGCCAGCAGCACAGAGTCGGCTAACTATGGCTACACCTTC.